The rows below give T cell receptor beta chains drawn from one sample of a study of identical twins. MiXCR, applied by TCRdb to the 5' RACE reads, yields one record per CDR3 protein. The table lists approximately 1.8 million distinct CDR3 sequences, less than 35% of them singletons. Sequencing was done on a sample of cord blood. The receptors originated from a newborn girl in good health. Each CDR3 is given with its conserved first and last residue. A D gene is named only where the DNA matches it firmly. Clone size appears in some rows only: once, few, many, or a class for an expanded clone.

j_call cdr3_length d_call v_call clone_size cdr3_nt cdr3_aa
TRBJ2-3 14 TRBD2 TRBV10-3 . TGTGCCATCAGCGGGACTAGAAACACAGATACGCAGTATTTT CAISGTRNTDTQYF
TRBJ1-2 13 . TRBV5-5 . TGTGCCAGCAGCTTGCGGGATCGGAGAGGCTACACCTTC CASSLRDRRGYTF
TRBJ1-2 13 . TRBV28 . TGTGCCAGCAGTTTTCGACAGCCCGATGGCTACACCTTC CASSFRQPDGYTF
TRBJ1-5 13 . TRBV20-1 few TGCAGTGCTAGAGATTGGCAGAATCAGCCCCAGCATTTT CSARDWQNQPQHF
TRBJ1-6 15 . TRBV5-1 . TGCGCCAGCAGCTTGACAGGACAGACCAATTCACCCCTCCACTTT CASSLTGQTNSPLHF
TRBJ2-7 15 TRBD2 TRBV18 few TGTGCCAGCTCACCACCACTAGCGGGGGGCTACGAGCAGTACTTC CASSPPLAGGYEQYF
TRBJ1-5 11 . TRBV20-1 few TGCAGTGGGGGCTACAATCAGCCCCAGCATTTT CSGGYNQPQHF
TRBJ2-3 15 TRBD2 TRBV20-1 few TGCAGTGCTCCGCATACTAGCGGGATAACAGATACGCAGTATTTT CSAPHTSGITDTQYF
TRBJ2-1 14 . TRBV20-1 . TGCAGTGCTAGAGCCGCGATCTCCTACAATGAGCAGTTCTTC CSARAAISYNEQFF
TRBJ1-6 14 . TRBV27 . TGTGCCAGCAGTTTCCCCGGACCGCGGTCACCCCTCCACTTT CASSFPGPRSPLHF
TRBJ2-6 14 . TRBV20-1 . TGCAGTGCTAGAGGGGTGGAAGGGGCCAACGTCCTGACTTTC CSARGVEGANVLTF
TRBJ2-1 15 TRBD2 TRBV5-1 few TGCGCCAGCTCTTCGGGACTAGCTTCGGGCAATGAGCAGTTCTTC CASSSGLASGNEQFF
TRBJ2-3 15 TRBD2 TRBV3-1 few TGTGCCAGCAGCCAGACTTTGACTAGCGCAGATACGCAGTATTTT CASSQTLTSADTQYF
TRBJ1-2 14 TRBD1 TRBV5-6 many TGTGCCAGCAGCTTGGGGGGACAGACCTATGGCTACACCTTC CASSLGGQTYGYTF
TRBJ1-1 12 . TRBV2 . TGTGCCAGCAATAACGGACGAGCTGAAGCTTTCTTT CASNNGRAEAFF
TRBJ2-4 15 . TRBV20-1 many TGCAGTGCTAGAAGACCCCGGGGCTGGGAAAACATTCAGTACTTC CSARRPRGWENIQYF
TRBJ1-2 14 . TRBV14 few TGTGCCAGCAGCCAAACTGGGAGGGTCTATGGCTACACCTTC CASSQTGRVYGYTF
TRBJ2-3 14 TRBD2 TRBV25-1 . TGTGCCACTAGCGGGGGGCCCTACACAGATACGCAGTATTTT CATSGGPYTDTQYF
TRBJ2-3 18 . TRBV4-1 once TGCGCCAGCAGCCAAGATTCAATGACCGGGACATTGCGAGATACGCAGTATTTT CASSQDSMTGTLRDTQYF
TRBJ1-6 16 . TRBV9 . TGTGCCAGCAGCGTAGGTGACAGCTCCTATAATTCACCCCTCCACTTT CASSVGDSSYNSPLHF
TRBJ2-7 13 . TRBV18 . TGTGCCAGCTCACCCAGGCTTCCCCACGAGCAGTACTTC CASSPRLPHEQYF
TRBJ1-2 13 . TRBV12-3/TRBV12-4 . TGTGCCAGCAGCCCCACAGGGTGGAGTGGCTACACCTTC CASSPTGWSGYTF
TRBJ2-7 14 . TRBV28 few TGTGCCAGCAGGGGGATTAGGGAATCAGACGAGCAGTACTTC CASRGIRESDEQYF
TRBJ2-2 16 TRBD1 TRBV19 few TGTGCCAGTAGTATAGGGGACAGGGTCGGCACCGGGGAGCTGTTTTTT CASSIGDRVGTGELFF
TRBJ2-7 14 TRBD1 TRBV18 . TGTGCCAGCTCACCGACAGGGGAAACCTACGAGCAGTACTTC CASSPTGETYEQYF
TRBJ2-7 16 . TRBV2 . TGTGCCAGCAGTGGATGGCAGCTCCACTCATCCTACGAGCAGTACTTC CASSGWQLHSSYEQYF
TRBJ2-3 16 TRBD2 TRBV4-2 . TGTGCCAGCAGCCAGGAACCTAGCGGGAGAACGGATACGCAGTATTTT CASSQEPSGRTDTQYF